This TCR beta chain emerged from a study of blood T cell repertoires in COVID-19. Study background: Acute-phase and convalescent COVID-19 samples originated in the United States, Italy and Spain. The cDNA or gDNA used as material had been derived from T cells, B-cell-depleted T cells, or PBMCs.

Original data processing: Researchers report that nucleated cell counts were estimated from reference gene primer amplification. TCRdb keeps only in-frame clones here, not all; method: immunoSEQ multiplex PCR. That table gives V, J and clone size, and the DNA gave D and trimming. The sample carries 100,000 to 150,000 clones, more than 90% recorded once. This clonotype was obtained from a man in his fifties with active COVID-19. The sample consisted of peripheral blood.

The CDR3 DNA sequence: TGTGCCAGCGGGACAGGGGGCTCCTCGGCTGGAAACACCATATATTTT. Protein product: CASGTGGSSAGNTIYF. This chain joins TRBV5-4 and TRBJ1-3, with 12 positions matching TRBD1. The CDR3 length is 16 residues. The V and J ends lost 7 bases and 2 bases, in that order; junction bases with no gene match: 7. Germline-derived CDR1 and CDR2 are SGHNT and YYREEE (reference sequence). Full variable domain (outside the CDR3, taken from reference TRBV5-4 and TRBJ1-3): ETGVTQSPTHLIKTRGQQVTLRCSSQSGHNTVSWYQQALGQGPQFIFQYYREEENGRGNFPPRFSGLQFPNYSSELNVNALELDDSALYLCASGTGGSSAGNTIYFGEGSWLTVV.